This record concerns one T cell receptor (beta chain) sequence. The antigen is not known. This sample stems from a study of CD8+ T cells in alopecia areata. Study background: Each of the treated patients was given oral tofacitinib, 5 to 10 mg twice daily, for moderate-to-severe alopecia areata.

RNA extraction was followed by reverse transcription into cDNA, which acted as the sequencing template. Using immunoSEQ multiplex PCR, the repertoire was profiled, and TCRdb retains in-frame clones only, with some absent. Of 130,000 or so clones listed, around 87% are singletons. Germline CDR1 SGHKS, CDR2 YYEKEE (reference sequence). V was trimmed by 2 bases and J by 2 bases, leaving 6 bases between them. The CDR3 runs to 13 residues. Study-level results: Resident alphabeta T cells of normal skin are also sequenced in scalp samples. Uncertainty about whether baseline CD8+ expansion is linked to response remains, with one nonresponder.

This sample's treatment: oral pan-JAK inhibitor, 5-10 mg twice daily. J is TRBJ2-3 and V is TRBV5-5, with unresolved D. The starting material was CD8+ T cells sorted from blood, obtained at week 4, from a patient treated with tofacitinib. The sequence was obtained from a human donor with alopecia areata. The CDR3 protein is CASSFDPTDTQYF. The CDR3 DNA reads TGTGCCAGCAGCTTTGACCCCACAGATACGCAGTATTTT.